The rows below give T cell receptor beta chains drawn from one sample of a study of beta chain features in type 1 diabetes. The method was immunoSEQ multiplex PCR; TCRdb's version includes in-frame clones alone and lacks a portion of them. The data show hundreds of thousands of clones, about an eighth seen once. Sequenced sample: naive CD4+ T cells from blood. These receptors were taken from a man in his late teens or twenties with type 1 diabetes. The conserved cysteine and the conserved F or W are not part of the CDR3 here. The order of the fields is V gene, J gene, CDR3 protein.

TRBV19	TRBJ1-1	ASTPRGRDEAF
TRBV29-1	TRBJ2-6	SVGKVVSGANVLT
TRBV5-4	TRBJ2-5	ASFRDRGETQY
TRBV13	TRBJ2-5	ASSQTGGGETQY
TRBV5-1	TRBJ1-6	ASSLEGGNSPLH
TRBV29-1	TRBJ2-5	SVADRETQY
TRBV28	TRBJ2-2	ASSELTGELF
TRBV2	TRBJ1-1	ASSQGSLGTEAF
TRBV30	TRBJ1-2	ACWSPSGYT
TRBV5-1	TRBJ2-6	ASSLSGANVLT
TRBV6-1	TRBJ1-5	ASDPRGQGYQPQH
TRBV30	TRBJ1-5	AWSEGHNQPQH
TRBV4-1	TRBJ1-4	ASSQGRPGIEKLF
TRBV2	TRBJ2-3	AGGLGELTDTQY
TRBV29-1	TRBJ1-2	SVTGTGSGYT
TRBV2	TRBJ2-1	ASSPQGPYNEQF
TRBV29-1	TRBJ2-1	SVWDEQGRNEQF
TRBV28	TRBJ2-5	ANGGAGETQY
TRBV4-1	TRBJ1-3	ASSQDQSSVGDTIY
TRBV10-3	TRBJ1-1	AISESPNTEAF
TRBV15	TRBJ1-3	ATSSSGSLGNTIY
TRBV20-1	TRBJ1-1	SARYTEAF
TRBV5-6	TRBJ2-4	ASSVRQVDIQY
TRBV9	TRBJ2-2	ASRVGSGFTGELF
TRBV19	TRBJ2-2	ASTPPGHPFANTGELF
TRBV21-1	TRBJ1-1	ASSKGIFWNTEAF
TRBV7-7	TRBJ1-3	ASSLGGASGNTIY
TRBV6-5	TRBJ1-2	ASRNPGANYGYT
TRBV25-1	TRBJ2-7	ASSGLRNTYEQY
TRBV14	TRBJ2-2	ASSQGGQGRRELF
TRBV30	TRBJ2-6	AWSVQGLTLNVLT
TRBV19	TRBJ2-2	ASSMVITGELF
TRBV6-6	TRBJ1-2	ASSYSDPLYGYT
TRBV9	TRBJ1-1	ASSVDSGRDTEAF
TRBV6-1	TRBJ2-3	ASKRSGSTDTQY
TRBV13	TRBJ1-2	ASSSRTLPNYGYT
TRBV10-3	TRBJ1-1	AIKDRVNTEAF
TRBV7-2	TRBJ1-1	ASSLDNDRRGAF
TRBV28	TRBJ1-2	ASRRQGNYGYT
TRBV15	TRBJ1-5	ATSRNDRVDQPQH
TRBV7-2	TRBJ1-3	ASSLYGPGNTIY
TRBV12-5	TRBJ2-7	ASGTGGYEQY
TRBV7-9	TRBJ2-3	ASSYRGQVSTDTQY
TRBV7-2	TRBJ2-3	ASSLEGGLSTDTQY
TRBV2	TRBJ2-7	ASSERIDGEQY
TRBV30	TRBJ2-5	AWSPGGETQY
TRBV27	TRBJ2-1	ASSGLAGYNEQF
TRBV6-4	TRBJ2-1	ASSVTGPTSSYNEQF
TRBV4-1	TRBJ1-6	ASVGGNYNSPLH
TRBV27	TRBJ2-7	ASSLERTSSSYEQY
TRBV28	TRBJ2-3	ASSFRGLVGY
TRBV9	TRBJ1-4	ASSPRLDYNEKLF
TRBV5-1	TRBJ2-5	ASSLGDRQETQY
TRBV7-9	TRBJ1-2	ASSLGGTGVGGYT